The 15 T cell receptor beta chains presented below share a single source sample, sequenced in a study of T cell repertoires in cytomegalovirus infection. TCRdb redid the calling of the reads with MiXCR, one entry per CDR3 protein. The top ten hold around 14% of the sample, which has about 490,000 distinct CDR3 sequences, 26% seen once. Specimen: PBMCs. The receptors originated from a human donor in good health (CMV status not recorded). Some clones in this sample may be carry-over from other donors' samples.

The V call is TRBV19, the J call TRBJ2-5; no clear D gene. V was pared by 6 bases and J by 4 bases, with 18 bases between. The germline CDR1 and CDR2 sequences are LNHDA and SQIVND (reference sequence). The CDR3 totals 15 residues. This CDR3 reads CASSPGLAPRETQYF. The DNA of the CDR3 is TGTGCCAGTAGCCCTGGGTTGGCCCCCCGAGAGACCCAGTACTTC. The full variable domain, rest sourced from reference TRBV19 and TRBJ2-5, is DGGITQSPKYLFRKEGQNVTLSCEQNLNHDAMYWYRQDPGQGLRLIYYSQIVNDFQKGDIAEGYSVSREKKESFPLTVTSAQKNPTAFYLCASSPGLAPRETQYFGPGTRLLVL.

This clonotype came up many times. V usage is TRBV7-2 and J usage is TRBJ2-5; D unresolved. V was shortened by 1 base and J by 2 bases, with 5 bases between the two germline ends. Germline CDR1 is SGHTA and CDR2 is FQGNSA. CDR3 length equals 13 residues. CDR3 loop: CASSLERQETQYF. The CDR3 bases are TGTGCCAGCAGCTTAGAACGGCAAGAGACCCAGTACTTC.

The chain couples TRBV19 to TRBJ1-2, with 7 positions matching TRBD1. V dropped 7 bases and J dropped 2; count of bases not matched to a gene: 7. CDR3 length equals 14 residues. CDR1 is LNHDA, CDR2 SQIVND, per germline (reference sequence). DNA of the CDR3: TGTGCCAGTAAGATCGACAGGGCGAACTATGGCTACACCTTC. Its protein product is CASKIDRANYGYTF.

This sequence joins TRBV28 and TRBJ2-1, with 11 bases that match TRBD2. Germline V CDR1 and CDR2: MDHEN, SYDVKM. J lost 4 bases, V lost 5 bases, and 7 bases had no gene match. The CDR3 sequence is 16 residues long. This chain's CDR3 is CASSPLGTSGYNEQFF. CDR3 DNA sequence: TGTGCCAGCAGTCCACTAGGGACTAGCGGATACAATGAGCAGTTCTTC.

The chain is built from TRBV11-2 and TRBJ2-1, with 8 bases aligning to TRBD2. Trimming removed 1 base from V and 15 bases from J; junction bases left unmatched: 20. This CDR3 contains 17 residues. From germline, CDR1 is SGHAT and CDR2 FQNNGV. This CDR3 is CASSLVSSGSGSRGMFF. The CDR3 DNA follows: TGTGCCAGCAGCTTAGTGTCCAGCGGGAGTGGTTCCCGGGGGATGTTCTTC.

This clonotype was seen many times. The CDR3 bases are TGTGCCAGCAGCTCTGCTGGACAGCCAGCCATTCAGCCCCAGCATTTT. It specifies CASSSAGQPAIQPQHF. The chain uses TRBV7-2 and TRBJ1-5, with D tentatively TRBD1 (6 bases). Germline V gene sequence: CDR1 SGHTA, CDR2 FQGNSA. The germline V and J ends were trimmed by 4 bases and 6 bases, with 19 bases remaining between them. The CDR3 extends over 16 amino acids.

The DNA of the CDR3 is TGTGCCAGCAGCTATACGGGGGCGGAATCCTACGAGCAGTACTTC. Amino acid sequence: CASSYTGAESYEQYF. The V and J genes are TRBV7-9 and TRBJ2-7, with D perhaps assigned TRBD1 or TRBD2 (6 bases each). V gave up 4 bases and J gave up 1 base, with 14 bases separating them. This CDR3 has 15 residues. Germline V lookup: CDR1 SEHNR, CDR2 FQNEAQ (reference sequence).

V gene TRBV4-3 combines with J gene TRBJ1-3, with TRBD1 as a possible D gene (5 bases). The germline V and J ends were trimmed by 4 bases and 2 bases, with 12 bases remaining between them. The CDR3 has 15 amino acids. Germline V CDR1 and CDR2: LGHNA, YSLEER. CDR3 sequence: CASSPAWGAGNTIYF. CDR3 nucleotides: TGCGCCAGCAGCCCGGCCTGGGGGGCTGGAAACACCATATATTTT.

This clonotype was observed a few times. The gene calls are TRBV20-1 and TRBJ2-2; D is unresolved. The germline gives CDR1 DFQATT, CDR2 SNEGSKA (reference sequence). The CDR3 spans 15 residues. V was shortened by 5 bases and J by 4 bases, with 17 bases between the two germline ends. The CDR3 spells CSAPDAADGTGELFF. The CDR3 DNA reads TGCAGTGCTCCTGACGCCGCCGACGGCACCGGGGAGCTGTTTTTT.

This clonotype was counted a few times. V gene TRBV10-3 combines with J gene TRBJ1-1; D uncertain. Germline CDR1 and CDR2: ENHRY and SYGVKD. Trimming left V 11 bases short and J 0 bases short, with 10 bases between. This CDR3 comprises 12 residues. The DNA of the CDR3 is TGTGCCTCTGCGAACATGAACACTGAAGCTTTCTTT. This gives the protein CASANMNTEAFF.

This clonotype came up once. The CDR3 DNA reads TGCAGTGCTAGGGGGGTCGGGGTTCAGCCCCAGCATTTT. Protein sequence: CSARGVGVQPQHF. The chain couples TRBV20-1 to TRBJ1-5; D may be TRBD1 (5 bases). The CDR3 runs to 13 residues. Germline V gives CDR1 DFQATT, CDR2 SNEGSKA (reference sequence). V was cut by 3 bases and J by 6 bases, with 12 bases left in between.

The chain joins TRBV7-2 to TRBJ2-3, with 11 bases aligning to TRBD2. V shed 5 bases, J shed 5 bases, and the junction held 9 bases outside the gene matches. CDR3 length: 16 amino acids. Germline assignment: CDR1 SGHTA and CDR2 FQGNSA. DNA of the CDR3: TGTGCCAGCAGCGTGCTAGCGGGAGGAGGGAGAGATACGCAGTATTTT. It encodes CASSVLAGGGRDTQYF.

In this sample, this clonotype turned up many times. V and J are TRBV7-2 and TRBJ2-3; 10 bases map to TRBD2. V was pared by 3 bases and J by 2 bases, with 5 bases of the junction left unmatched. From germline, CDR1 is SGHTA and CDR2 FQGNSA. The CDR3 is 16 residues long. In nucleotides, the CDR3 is TGTGCCAGCAGCTTCGATAGCGGGAGGTACACAGATACGCAGTATTTT. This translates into CASSFDSGRYTDTQYF. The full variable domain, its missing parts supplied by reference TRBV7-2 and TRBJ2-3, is GAGVSQSPSNKVTEKGKDVELRCDPISGHTALYWYRQSLGQGLEFLIYFQGNSAPDKSGLPSDRFSAERTGGSVSTLTIQRTQQEDSAVYLCASSFDSGRYTDTQYFGPGTRLTVL.

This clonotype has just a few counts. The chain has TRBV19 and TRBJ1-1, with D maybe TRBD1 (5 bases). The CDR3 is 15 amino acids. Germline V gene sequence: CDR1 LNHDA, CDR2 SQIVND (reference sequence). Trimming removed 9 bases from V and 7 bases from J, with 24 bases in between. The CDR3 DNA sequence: TGTGCCAGCACCCAAACTACGACAGAGGTCGTTGAAGCTTTCTTT. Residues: CASTQTTTEVVEAFF.

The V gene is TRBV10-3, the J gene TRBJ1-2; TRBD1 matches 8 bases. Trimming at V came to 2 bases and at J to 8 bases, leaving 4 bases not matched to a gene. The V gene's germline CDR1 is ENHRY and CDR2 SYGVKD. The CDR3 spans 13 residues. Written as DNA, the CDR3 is TGTGCCATCAGTGAGGAGACAGGGGTCGGCTACACCTTC. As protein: CAISEETGVGYTF.